This T cell receptor (beta chain) emerged from a study of cytomegalovirus exposure and HLA in healthy donors. Looked up from germline, CDR1 is MDHEN and CDR2 is SYDVKM. The CDR3 length is 16 residues. The V and J ends lost 5 bases and 0 bases respectively, with 13 bases between them. Study results and limitations: In the analysis, some V segments, TRBV6-2 and TRBV6-3 included, were excluded as indistinguishable.

Both 60 Vbeta primers and 13 Jbeta primers went into the PCR. Repertoires were generated with immunoSEQ multiplex PCR, while TCRdb's copy carries only in-frame clones and drops some. The data hold about 160,000 clones, with approximately 83% observed a single time. A word on this clone: The antigen is not known.

Specimen: PBMCs. This chain joins TRBV28 and TRBJ1-4; D ambiguous. The source of this sequence is a woman aged 18-30 years in good health and CMV-seronegative. In nucleotides, the CDR3 is TGTGCCAGCAGTGAACATGGTCAGGCAACTAATGAAAAACTGTTTTTT. It yields the protein CASSEHGQATNEKLFF.